The present entry profiles one T cell receptor beta chain with its context. Its target is not known. The table came from immunoSEQ multiplex PCR; TCRdb's copy has only in-frame clones and leaves some out. This sample carries some 80,000 clones, around 80% of them seen once, and the ten largest clones take 2.1%. CDR1 is SEHNR, CDR2 FQNEAQ, per germline (reference sequence). Trimming shortened V by 5 bases and J by 0 bases, and 10 bases separated the two germline ends. The CDR3 spans 15 residues. The sample comes from a study of T cell clones after liver transplantation. For the study at large: TCRbeta sequencing after a pre-transplant mixed lymphocyte reaction identified graft-donor-reactive clones, later tracked in post-transplant blood. Tolerant meant at least one year fully off immunosuppression without liver enzymes above twice normal.

Whole-study findings and limits: In a couple of subjects, few donor cells limited the measurable donor-reactive repertoire. In 5 of 8 subjects, circulating graft-donor-reactive CD4 TCRbeta sequences fell significantly after transplant.

The sequence came from a human patient who received a liver transplant. The graft donor may have contributed some T cells. This material consisted of CD4+ T cells from blood, taken around 48 months after liver transplant. V and J are TRBV7-9 and TRBJ2-2; possibly TRBD2 for D (5 bases). CDR3 loop: CASSVGLSNTGELFF. In DNA form, the CDR3 reads TGTGCCAGCAGCGTCGGACTCTCGAACACCGGGGAGCTGTTTTTT.